This TCR beta chain was sequenced for a study of T-cell reconstitution after alpha-beta-depleted transplantation in children. As it was prepared, the TCRbeta library received unique molecular identifiers. MiXCR, run by TCRdb on the PCR reads, gives a single entry per CDR3 protein. Of over 550,000 distinct CDR3 sequences detected, under 12% appear once; the ten largest clones hold around 4%. From germline, CDR1 is LGHNA and CDR2 YSLEER. This CDR3 has 15 residues. Trimming took off 4 bases at V and 5 bases at J, with 14 bases between the two ends. This chain joins TRBV4-3 and TRBJ1-4, with TRBD1 as a possible D gene (6 bases). This specimen consisted of PBMCs from the stem cell graft donor, obtained from the stem cell graft. The clonotype comes from a human donor who donated a stem cell graft to a child with acute myeloid leukemia. CDR3 loop: CASSPEQGGNEKLFF. The CDR3 nucleotides are TGCGCCAGCAGCCCCGAACAAGGGGGGAATGAAAAACTGTTTTTT.